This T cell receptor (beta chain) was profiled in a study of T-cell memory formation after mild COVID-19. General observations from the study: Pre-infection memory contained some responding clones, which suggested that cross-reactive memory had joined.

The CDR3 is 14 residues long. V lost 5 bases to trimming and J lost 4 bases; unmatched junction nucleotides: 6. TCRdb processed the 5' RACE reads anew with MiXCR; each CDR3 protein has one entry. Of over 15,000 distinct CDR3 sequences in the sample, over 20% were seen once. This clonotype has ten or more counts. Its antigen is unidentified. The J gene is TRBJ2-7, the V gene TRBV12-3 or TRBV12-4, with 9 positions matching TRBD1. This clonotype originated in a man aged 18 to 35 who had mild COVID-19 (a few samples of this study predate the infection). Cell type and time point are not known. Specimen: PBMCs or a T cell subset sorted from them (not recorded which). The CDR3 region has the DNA TGTGCCAGCAGTGCCGGGACAGGGCTTTACGAGCAGTACTTC. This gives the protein CASSAGTGLYEQYF.